This is a list of T cell receptor delta chains from one sample in a study of Vδ1+ human thymocytes. TCRdb reanalysed the multiplex PCR reads with CATT. The sample lists about 75,000 delta-chain clones; approximately 37% were seen once. Sequenced input: Vdelta1+ gamma-delta thymocytes from the thymus. These receptor sequences come from a boy in the first two years of life who had congenital heart surgery. Each CDR3 is given with its conserved first and last residue. Each record gives: CDR3 length, J gene, V gene, CDR3 protein.

14 TRDJ1 TRDV3 CAVRGGGYTDKLIF
21 TRDJ1 TRDV1 CALGDWAFLSTGGSYTDKLIF
20 TRDJ1 TRDV1 CALGELGLLLGDFRTDKLIF
19 TRDJ1 TRDV2 CACDTEGYRSTKYTDKLIF
13 TRDJ1 TRDV2 CATAGGFCDKLIF
25 TRDJ1 TRDV1 CALGELGFPPANLVLGEYYTDKLIF
19 TRDJ1 TRDV1 CARGRLTVLGANWTDKLIF
18 TRDJ1 TRDV1 CALGELSHWGLYTDKLIF
18 TRDJ1 TRDV2 CACDPCTGGYAVSDKLIF
18 TRDJ1 TRDV3 CAFRAFGWETCWADKLIF
26 TRDJ1 TRDV1 CALGELVPQTRSWCTVGLTYTDKLIF
23 TRDJ1 TRDV1 CALGERVRRLRLGDQQYTDKLIF
13 TRDJ1 TRDV1 CALYRMYTDKLIF
21 TRDJ1 TRDV1 CALGEFPTRGGSAEYTDKLIF
20 TRDJ1 TRDV1 CALGEPYEARLGDLTDKLIF
20 TRDJ1 TRDV1 CALGEPAFLQSGGYTDKLIF
14 TRDJ1 TRDV1 CALGEWGYGDKLIF
19 TRDJ1 TRDV1 CALGAAYPGWGSYTDKLIF
21 TRDJ1 TRDV1 CALGELSEPPLLGIPTDKLIF
22 TRDJ1 TRDV1 CALGEMPLFYAGGPMYTDKLIF
19 TRDJ1 TRDV1 CALGGLLPMPGGAADKLIF
15 TRDJ1 TRDV1 CALGVSMPSYISLIF
16 TRDJ1 TRDV1 CALGSTKGDLPDKLIF
16 TRDJ1 TRDV1 CALGELDCGGTDKLIF
19 TRDJ1 TRDV2 CACDFVPGGYDQYTDKLIF
19 TRDJ3 TRDV2 CATGYWGISVSWDTRQMFF
21 TRDJ1 TRDV1 CALGENTSSYKLGEKTDKLIF
20 TRDJ1 TRDV1 CALCLRNALGDTRYTDKLIF
14 TRDJ1 TRDV1 CALGEPVTGDKLIF
17 TRDJ1 TRDV1 CALGYLLGDPYTDKLIF
26 TRDJ1 TRDV2 CACDRMSYLYVYWGRTCRVYTDKLIF
17 TRDJ1 TRDV1 CALGPKSHVWLTDKLIF
20 TRDJ1 TRDV3 CAFIKPYWGIPTLYTDKLIF
20 TRDJ1 TRDV2 CACDTRIEGIRGPYTDKLIF
16 TRDJ1 TRDV2 CACVFSFPTISHKLIF
17 TRDJ1 TRDV1 CALGERKWGSYTDKLIF
16 TRDJ1 TRDV1 CALGELVRVYTDKLIF
20 TRDJ1 TRDV1 CALGVRTPRLGDTHTDKLIF
25 TRDJ1 TRDV1 CALGVPFYLAALGDTTIPYTDKLIF
20 TRDJ1 TRDV1 CALGGPSYKYWGSNTDKLIF
21 TRDJ1 TRDV1 CALGVPAFLPTGGLVADKLIF
21 TRDJ1 TRDV1 CALGEVFLRTGGRLYTDKLIF
19 TRDJ1 TRDV1 CALGETLPIYWGNTDKLIF
22 TRDJ1 TRDV1 CALGEPPSAYWGSPPFTDKLIF
22 TRDJ1 TRDV1 CALGELAHVRTIRRIPKLKLIF
22 TRDJ1 TRDV1 CALGELFLRGFGWGILTDKLIF
25 TRDJ1 TRDV1 CALGTRRKAPTFQRHWGPPTDKLIF
25 TRDJ1 TRDV1 CALGEPTFGFLRGWGEGGYTDKLIF
17 TRDJ1 TRDV1 CALGGFHLGDTADKLIF
15 TRDJ1 TRDV1 CALSLGVSYTDKLIF